The 27 T cell receptor beta chains below all came from one sample that was sequenced in a study of blood T cell repertoires in COVID-19. Profiling relied on immunoSEQ multiplex PCR, and the TCRdb table lists in-frame clones only, not all of them. The sample yields 9,000 to 13,000 clones, 70% to 90% seen once. Sequenced input: peripheral blood. These receptors all come from a man aged 25-45 years with active or convalescent COVID-19.

The chain recombines TRBV5-4 with TRBJ2-3, with D possibly TRBD2 on 7 matching bases. The CDR3 spans 15 residues. The germline V and J ends were trimmed by 5 bases and 9 bases, with 22 bases remaining between them. CDR1 SGHNT and CDR2 YYREEE come from the germline V gene (reference sequence). CDR3 residues: CASRPVGGGAWTQYF. As DNA, the CDR3 is TGTGCCAGCAGACCGGTGGGGGGGGGCGCGTGGACGCAGTATTTT.

The chain combines TRBV5-5 with TRBJ1-1; tentatively, D is TRBD1 (6 bases). With 2 bases removed from V and 4 bases from J, the gap between germline ends came to 9 bases. The germline gives CDR1 SGHKS, CDR2 YYEKEE (reference sequence). CDR3 length: 13 residues. CDR3 bases: TGTGCCAGCAGCTTAGGGGGTGGCACTGAAGCTTTCTTT. Protein sequence: CASSLGGGTEAFF.

The CDR3 loop is CASSAGLAGGQETQYF. The CDR3 nucleotides are TGTGCCAGCAGCGCCGGACTAGCGGGGGGACAAGAGACCCAGTACTTC. The chain uses TRBV11-2 and TRBJ2-5, with 14 bases aligning to TRBD2. This CDR3 region has 16 residues. J was trimmed by 2 bases and V by 5 bases; bases with no gene match: 4. Germline V gives CDR1 SGHAT, CDR2 FQNNGV.

The chain has TRBV7-9 and TRBJ2-7; D is uncertain. Trimming cost V 3 bases and J 3 bases, with 9 bases left between them. This CDR3 contains 13 residues. Germline assignment: CDR1 SEHNR and CDR2 FQNEAQ (reference sequence). The CDR3: CASSFAQFYEQYF. Written as DNA, the CDR3 is TGTGCCAGCAGCTTCGCACAGTTCTACGAGCAGTACTTC.

This clone was observed a few times. The chain uses TRBV5-1 and TRBJ2-1; 7 bases agree with TRBD2. The CDR3 contains 15 residues. Germline trimming cut 0 bases from V and 8 bases from J; bases unmatched to any gene: 8. CDR1 is SGHRS and CDR2 is YFSETQ in the germline V gene. The CDR3 DNA reads as TGCGCCAGCAGCTTGGCCGGGACTATAGTCGATGAGCAGTTCTTC. It codes for CASSLAGTIVDEQFF.

V is TRBV9 and J is TRBJ2-3; D perhaps matches TRBD2 (6 bases). This CDR3 comprises 17 residues. The germline V and J ends were trimmed by 3 bases and 0 bases, with 17 bases remaining between them. Germline values: CDR1 SGDLS, CDR2 YYNGEE. The CDR3 loop reads CASSGDSGRSSTDTQYF. The CDR3 DNA reads TGTGCCAGCAGCGGAGACTCCGGGAGATCTAGCACAGATACGCAGTATTTT.

The chain has TRBV2 and TRBJ2-5, with D maybe TRBD2 (6 bases). The CDR3 loop spans 13 amino acids. Germline loops: CDR1 SNHLY, CDR2 FYNNEI. With 3 bases removed from V and 5 bases from J, the gap between germline ends came to 10 bases. The CDR3 is CASSDSGDETQYF. The CDR3 DNA reads as TGTGCCAGCAGTGATTCGGGGGATGAGACCCAGTACTTC.

This clone was detected once. This chain joins TRBV2 and TRBJ1-6, with D hard to call. Per germline, CDR1 SNHLY and CDR2 FYNNEI. V was pared by 4 bases and J by 8 bases, with 18 bases between. There are 16 residues in the CDR3. The CDR3 bases are TGTGCCAGCAGTGCCGCTTTTGGGTTCGGGTATTCACCCCTCCACTTT. Protein product: CASSAAFGFGYSPLHF.

This clone was counted once. In DNA, the CDR3 is TGTGCCAGCAGTTTCCAGGGCGAAATTGGTGAGCAGTTCTTC. Amino acid sequence: CASSFQGEIGEQFF. The chain has TRBV27 and TRBJ2-1; weak D call: TRBD1 (5 bases). The CDR3 has 14 residues. The V and J ends lost 3 bases and 9 bases respectively, with 15 bases between them. From germline, CDR1 is MNHEY and CDR2 SMNVEV (reference sequence).

CDR3 loop: CASSSSGGFQGEQYF. The CDR3, as DNA: TGTGCCAGCAGTTCCTCAGGGGGCTTTCAGGGCGAGCAGTACTTC. The chain uses TRBV6-5 and TRBJ2-7, with 8 bases that match TRBD1. The junction had 11 bases not matched to a gene; V was cut back by 4 bases and J by 6 bases. This CDR3 region has 15 residues. Germline lookup yields CDR1 MNHEY and CDR2 SVGAGI.

This clone was counted between two and nine times. The chain is built from TRBV2 and TRBJ2-3, with 11 bases fitting TRBD1. CDR1 is SNHLY and CDR2 is FYNNEI in the germline V gene. This CDR3 has 16 residues. V gave up 0 bases and J gave up 5 bases; unmatched junction bases: 4. The CDR3 DNA sequence: TGTGCCAGCAGTGAAGCGGCGGGGACAGGGGGAGATACGCAGTATTTT. Translation gives CASSEAAGTGGDTQYF.

This rearrangement joins TRBV9 to TRBJ1-5; D is possibly TRBD1 (5 bases). V gave up 0 bases and J gave up 9 bases, with 10 bases separating them. CDR3 length: 13 residues. The germline V gene has CDR1 SGDLS and CDR2 YYNGEE. CDR3 in DNA: TGTGCCAGCAGCGTAGAGGGGTCGTGGCCCCAGCATTTT. It encodes CASSVEGSWPQHF.

V is TRBV19 and J is TRBJ2-3, with 8 bases matching TRBD2. The length of the CDR3 is 14 residues. V gave up 3 bases and J gave up 6 bases; unmatched junction bases: 5. Germline V CDR1 and CDR2: LNHDA, SQIVND (reference sequence). In DNA, the CDR3 is TGTGCCAGTAGTATGGGTAGCGGGGCGGATACGCAGTATTTT. Protein: CASSMGSGADTQYF. Complete variable domain (other parts from reference TRBV19 and TRBJ2-3): DGGITQSPKYLFRKEGQNVTLSCEQNLNHDAMYWYRQDPGQGLRLIYYSQIVNDFQKGDIAEGYSVSREKKESFPLTVTSAQKNPTAFYLCASSMGSGADTQYFGPGTRLTVL.

A few counts support this clone. The V gene is TRBV4-2, the J gene TRBJ1-1, with a weak D call TRBD1 (5 bases). The V end was cut by 5 bases, the J end by 1 base, with 11 bases between. This CDR3 has 14 amino acids. Per the germline V gene, CDR1 is LGHNA and CDR2 is YNFKEQ. DNA of the CDR3: TGTGCCAGCAGCATACAGCAGGGGAACACTGAAGCTTTCTTT. Translated: CASSIQQGNTEAFF.

The chain couples TRBV4-1 to TRBJ1-2; D ambiguous. The germline V and J ends were trimmed by 4 bases and 8 bases, with 8 bases remaining between them. Germline loops: CDR1 MGHRA, CDR2 YSYEKL. The CDR3 covers 11 residues. CDR3 protein: CASSRGEGYTF. In DNA, the CDR3 is TGCGCCAGCAGCCGTGGTGAGGGCTACACCTTC.

The chain is built from TRBV27 and TRBJ2-1; TRBD2 matches at 10 bases. The CDR3 length is 21 residues. J lost 6 bases, V lost 5 bases, and 25 bases had no gene match. Germline CDR1 is MNHEY and CDR2 is SMNVEV (reference sequence). CDR3 nucleotide sequence: TGTGCCAGCAGTCCCACAACATCTTCACTAGCGGGGTGGGGTATACGCAATGAGCAGTTCTTC. Translation: CASSPTTSSLAGWGIRNEQFF.

V gene TRBV29-1 combines with J gene TRBJ1-4, with unresolved D. Trimming pared 7 bases from V and 3 bases from J, leaving 6 bases between. The CDR3 has 11 amino acids. Germline V lookup: CDR1 SQVTM, CDR2 ANQGSEA. DNA of the CDR3: TGCAGCGCGTTAGCTAATGAAAAACTGTTTTTT. It codes for CSALANEKLFF.

The gene calls are TRBV18 and TRBJ2-2, with D tentatively TRBD2 (5 bases). The CDR3 consists of 16 residues. The V end lost 2 bases, the J end lost 2 bases, and 12 bases lay between the germline ends. Germline V lookup: CDR1 KGHSH, CDR2 LQKENI. The chain's CDR3 is CASSPTLVGNTGELFF. The CDR3 bases are TGTGCCAGCTCACCAACACTAGTTGGAAACACCGGGGAGCTGTTTTTT.

This clone was detected only once. The chain links TRBV7-3 to TRBJ2-2; a possible D gene is TRBD1 (6 bases). The CDR3 is 16 residues long. The V end lost 1 base, the J end lost 0 bases, and 9 bases lay between the germline ends. Looked up from germline, CDR1 is SGHTA and CDR2 is FQGTGA. CDR3 in amino acids: CASSLMGTSNTGELFF. The DNA of the CDR3 is TGTGCCAGCAGCTTAATGGGGACATCGAACACCGGGGAGCTGTTTTTT. Full variable domain (remainder filled in from reference TRBV7-3 and TRBJ2-2): GAGVSQTPSNKVTEKGKYVELRCDPISGHTALYWYRQSLGQGPEFLIYFQGTGAADDSGLPNDRFFAVRPEGSVSTLKIQRTERGDSAVYLCASSLMGTSNTGELFFGEGSRLTVL.

This clone has more than one count but fewer than ten. The rearrangement links TRBV7-9 to TRBJ1-2; D is possibly TRBD1 (5 bases). Germline values: CDR1 SEHNR, CDR2 FQNEAQ (reference sequence). This CDR3 is built from 11 residues. CDR3 in amino acids: CSRQGAYGYTF. In DNA form, the CDR3 reads TGTAGCCGGCAGGGTGCCTATGGCTACACCTTC. The whole variable domain, remainder taken from reference TRBV7-9 and TRBJ1-2, is DTGVSQNPRHKITKRGQNVTFRCDPISEHNRLYWYRQTLGQGPEFLTYFQNEAQLEKSRLLSDRFSAERPKGSFSTLEIQRTEQGDSAMYLCSRQGAYGYTFGSGTRLTVV.

The chain links TRBV9 to TRBJ2-3, with 7 bases matching TRBD2. V shed 3 bases, J shed 0 bases, and the junction held 7 bases outside the gene matches. The CDR3 consists of 16 residues. Germline-derived CDR1 and CDR2 are SGDLS and YYNGEE. In DNA, the CDR3 is TGTGCCAGCAGCGATCTCGGGGGGACTAGCACAGATACGCAGTATTTT. Translating it yields CASSDLGGTSTDTQYF.

This chain uses TRBV13 with TRBJ2-3; possible D gene TRBD1, 6 bases. Germline V gene data show CDR1 as PRHDT and CDR2 as FYEKMQ (reference sequence). Between the trimmed V and J ends, which lost 5 bases and 4 bases, there was a span of 13 bases. The CDR3 sequence is 14 residues long. The CDR3 loop reads CASSANRDADTQYF. The CDR3 DNA is TGTGCCAGCAGCGCCAACAGGGACGCAGATACGCAGTATTTT.

The J gene is TRBJ2-3, the V gene TRBV25-1, with 10 bases fitting TRBD2. Germline loops: CDR1 MGHDK, CDR2 SYGVNS. The CDR3 is 16 residues long. The V segment lost 3 bases and the J segment 2 bases; nucleotides outside the gene matches: 5. The CDR3 nucleotides read TGTGCCAGCAGTGAGGATCTAGCGGGGGACACAGATACGCAGTATTTT. Translated: CASSEDLAGDTDTQYF.

This chain joins TRBV5-4 and TRBJ2-7; 7 positions match TRBD1. Looked up from germline, CDR1 is SGHNT and CDR2 is YYREEE (reference sequence). CDR3 length: 15 residues. J lost 2 bases, V lost 0 bases, and 5 bases had no gene match. The CDR3 loop reads CASSLVTGTTYEQYF. The DNA for the CDR3 is TGTGCCAGCAGCTTGGTGACAGGGACCACCTACGAGCAGTACTTC. The whole variable domain, remainder taken from reference TRBV5-4 and TRBJ2-7, is ETGVTQSPTHLIKTRGQQVTLRCSSQSGHNTVSWYQQALGQGPQFIFQYYREEENGRGNFPPRFSGLQFPNYSSELNVNALELDDSALYLCASSLVTGTTYEQYFGPGTRLTVT.

The rearrangement uses TRBV5-1 and TRBJ2-5, with a tentative D call TRBD1 (7 bases). V lost 4 bases to trimming and J lost 2 bases, with 15 bases between them. This CDR3 has 15 amino acids. In germline, CDR1 is SGHRS, CDR2 YFSETQ. The CDR3 loop reads CASSPQTGTQETQYF. The CDR3, as DNA: TGCGCCAGCAGCCCGCAGACAGGGACTCAAGAGACCCAGTACTTC.

V and J are TRBV5-1 and TRBJ1-3; 10 bases are shared with TRBD1. V shed 4 bases, J shed 0 bases, and the junction held 4 bases outside the gene matches. This CDR3 is 16 amino acids long. CDR1 is SGHRS, CDR2 YFSETQ, per germline. CDR3 bases: TGCGCCAGCAGCGTGGGACAGGGGAGCTCTGGAAACACCATATATTTT. It codes for CASSVGQGSSGNTIYF.

CDR3 DNA sequence: TGTGCCAGCAACGACCTCGGGGGACAGGGTGGGGCCGGGGAGCTGTTTTTT. The encoded protein is CASNDLGGQGGAGELFF. The chain carries TRBV2 and TRBJ2-2, with 9 positions matching TRBD1. The CDR3 spans 17 residues. CDR1 and CDR2 (germline): SNHLY, FYNNEI. V shed 7 bases, J shed 6 bases, and the junction held 15 bases outside the gene matches.